Listed here is a single T cell receptor beta chain. In the study's own analysis: Estimates of nucleated cell counts were drawn from the amplification of reference gene primers. Assay used: immunoSEQ multiplex PCR; TCRdb lists only in-frame clones, some missing. That table gives V, J and clone size, and the DNA gave D and trimming. Counted here are some 140,000 clones, approximately 81% occurring once; the ten biggest clones make up under 7%. This specimen comes from a study of blood T cell repertoires in COVID-19. Study at large: Sources were T cells, B-cell-depleted T cells, or PBMCs; the material itself was cDNA or gDNA.

CDR1 is SNHLY, CDR2 FYNNEI, per germline. V lost 7 bases, J lost 7 bases, and 20 bases lay in between. CDR3 size: 14 residues. The gene calls are TRBV2 and TRBJ2-7; a weak D match, TRBD2 (6 bases). Sample: PBMCs or T cells enriched from blood (not recorded which). The clonotype was recovered from a man aged 40-49 years with acute COVID-19. In nucleotides, the CDR3 is TGTGCCAGCAACGCCGGGACTGGAACGGTGGAGCAGTACTTC. Translating gives CASNAGTGTVEQYF.